Described below is a single TCR beta chain sequence and its context. Two negative PCRs, clearance, or symptom resolution had been documented for recovered Cohort 3 donors. This CDR3 comprises 15 residues. From germline, CDR1 is MNHEY and CDR2 SMNVEV (reference sequence). J was trimmed by 1 base and V by 3 bases; bases with no gene match: 1. Original processing methods: The assay estimated nucleated cells by amplifying reference gene primers. Profiling relied on immunoSEQ multiplex PCR, and the TCRdb table lists in-frame clones only, not all of them. V, J and clone size derive from that table, while D and trimming were established from the DNA sequence. The table has roughly 220,000 clones, about four fifths seen once. The data belong to a study of blood T cell repertoires in COVID-19. Study-wide background: Sites in the United States, Italy and Spain provided acute and convalescent COVID-19 samples. PBMCs, B-cell-depleted T cells, or T cells provided the cDNA or gDNA that made up the material.

The J gene is TRBJ2-7, the V gene TRBV27, with 12 bases lining up with TRBD1. The specimen sequenced was PBMCs or T cells enriched from blood (not recorded which). This sequence was found in a middle-aged woman who had recovered from COVID-19. This CDR3 is CASSLGQGASYEQYF. CDR3 coding DNA: TGTGCCAGCAGTTTGGGACAGGGGGCTTCCTACGAGCAGTACTTC.